These 12 T cell receptor beta chains were all obtained from the same sample, sequenced in a study of blood T cell repertoires in COVID-19. Using immunoSEQ multiplex PCR, the repertoire was profiled, and TCRdb retains in-frame clones only, with some absent. Altogether approximately 26,000 clones are present, approximately 90% being singletons, with the ten largest covering approximately 2.8%. Specimen: peripheral blood. The source is a human donor in a cohort sampled during active COVID-19.

CDR3 residues: CASSVRLGEATGELFF. The CDR3 bases are TGTGCCAGCAGCGTGCGACTGGGGGAGGCCACCGGGGAGCTGTTTTTT. The chain links TRBV4-2 to TRBJ2-2, with D possibly TRBD2 on 6 matching bases. The CDR3 consists of 16 residues. Germline CDR1 reads LGHNA; CDR2 reads YNFKEQ. The ends were cut back, 5 bases at V and 4 bases at J, with 17 bases in the middle.

The CDR3: CASSQERGSLWETQYF. The CDR3 DNA follows: TGTGCCAGCAGCCAAGAAAGGGGGAGCCTCTGGGAGACCCAGTACTTC. The rearrangement links TRBV3-1 (or the pseudogene TRBV3-2) to TRBJ2-5; possible D gene TRBD1, 6 bases. The V gene lost 0 bases and the J gene lost 5 bases, with 16 bases spanning the gap. Germline-derived CDR1 and CDR2 are LGHDT and YNNKEL (reference sequence). The CDR3 has 16 amino acids.

This clone came up once. The chain combines TRBV12-3 or TRBV12-4 with TRBJ2-2; TRBD2 matches at 7 bases. The CDR3 spans 13 residues. Germline trimming cut 4 bases from V and 8 bases from J; bases unmatched to any gene: 4. The CDR3 DNA sequence: TGTGCCAGCAGTTCACGGGGGGTTGGGGAGCTGTTTTTT. As protein: CASSSRGVGELFF.

The chain links TRBV6-5 to TRBJ2-1; TRBD2 might be the D (6 bases). Trimming left V 6 bases short and J 9 bases short, with 15 bases between. The V gene's germline CDR1 is MNHEY and CDR2 SVGAGI. This CDR3 region has 13 residues. CDR3 sequence (DNA): TGTGCCAGCAGCCGGGACTTCCAGGGTGAGCAGTTCTTC. Protein: CASSRDFQGEQFF.

The V and J genes are TRBV9 and TRBJ2-7; TRBD2 is a possible D gene (6 bases). The V gene lost 2 bases and the J gene lost 0 bases, with 12 bases spanning the gap. This CDR3 has 15 amino acids. CDR1 and CDR2 (germline): SGDLS, YYNGEE. The CDR3 DNA reads TGTGCCAGCAGCGTGGGAGGAGACTACTCCTACGAGCAGTACTTC. Amino acids: CASSVGGDYSYEQYF.

The chain links TRBV25-1 to TRBJ2-7; 8 bases line up with TRBD1. With V trimmed by 5 bases and J by 4 bases, 10 bases remained unmatched. The CDR3 totals 15 residues. The germline gives CDR1 MGHDK, CDR2 SYGVNS. The CDR3 is CASSRWQGASYEQYF. In DNA, the CDR3 is TGTGCCAGCAGTCGATGGCAGGGGGCCTCTTACGAGCAGTACTTC.

This clone was found a few times. This chain joins TRBV5-4 and TRBJ1-2; D is ambiguous. Deletions cut 0 bases from V and 2 bases from J, with 5 bases between. From germline, CDR1 is SGHNT and CDR2 YYREEE (reference sequence). The CDR3 runs to 13 residues. The CDR3 reads CASSLGLNYGYTF. The CDR3 DNA reads TGTGCCAGCAGCTTGGGACTCAACTATGGCTACACCTTC.

The chain carries TRBV5-1 and TRBJ2-1, with 7 bases aligning to TRBD1. Germline values: CDR1 SGHRS, CDR2 YFSETQ. V lost 2 bases, J lost 6 bases, and 11 bases stayed unmatched. The CDR3 contains 16 residues. CDR3 region: CASSLLTGTVVNEQFF. Written as DNA, the CDR3 is TGCGCCAGCAGCTTACTGACCGGGACAGTCGTCAATGAGCAGTTCTTC.

The V gene is TRBV12-3 or TRBV12-4, the J gene TRBJ1-3, with D hard to call. The V and J ends lost 6 bases and 9 bases respectively, with 15 bases between them. The CDR3 sequence is 13 residues long. This CDR3 is CASSSPGLGTIYF. The CDR3 DNA reads as TGTGCCAGCAGCTCCCCGGGATTGGGCACCATATATTTT.

V and J are TRBV5-6 and TRBJ2-7; 7 bases are a match to TRBD1. CDR1 and CDR2 (germline): SGHDT, YYEEEE. With V trimmed by 4 bases and J by 0 bases, 4 bases remained unmatched. CDR3 length equals 14 residues. CDR3 region: CASSPGQASYEQYF. The CDR3 DNA sequence: TGTGCCAGCAGCCCCGGACAGGCCTCCTACGAGCAGTACTTC.

The V gene is TRBV5-5, the J gene TRBJ1-4; 7 bases are a match to TRBD1. Losses at the gene ends were 3 bases for V and 6 bases for J; bases not matched to a gene: 5. The germline gives CDR1 SGHKS, CDR2 YYEKEE (reference sequence). The length of the CDR3 is 14 residues. In DNA form, the CDR3 reads TGTGCCAGCAGCTCTCCGGGACAGCATGAAAAACTGTTTTTT. Its translation is CASSSPGQHEKLFF.

The V gene is TRBV5-5, the J gene TRBJ2-3, with 8 positions matching TRBD2. V dropped 4 bases and J dropped 0; count of bases not matched to a gene: 7. This CDR3 is 16 amino acids long. CDR1 SGHKS and CDR2 YYEKEE come from the germline V gene (reference sequence). CDR3 sequence (DNA): TGTGCCAGCAGCAGCACTAGCGGAACTAGCACAGATACGCAGTATTTT. It encodes CASSSTSGTSTDTQYF. Full variable domain (rest looked up from reference TRBV5-5 and TRBJ2-3): DAGVTQSPTHLIKTRGQQVTLRCSPISGHKSVSWYQQVLGQGPQFIFQYYEKEERGRGNFPDRFSARQFPNYSSELNVNALLLGDSALYLCASSSTSGTSTDTQYFGPGTRLTVL.